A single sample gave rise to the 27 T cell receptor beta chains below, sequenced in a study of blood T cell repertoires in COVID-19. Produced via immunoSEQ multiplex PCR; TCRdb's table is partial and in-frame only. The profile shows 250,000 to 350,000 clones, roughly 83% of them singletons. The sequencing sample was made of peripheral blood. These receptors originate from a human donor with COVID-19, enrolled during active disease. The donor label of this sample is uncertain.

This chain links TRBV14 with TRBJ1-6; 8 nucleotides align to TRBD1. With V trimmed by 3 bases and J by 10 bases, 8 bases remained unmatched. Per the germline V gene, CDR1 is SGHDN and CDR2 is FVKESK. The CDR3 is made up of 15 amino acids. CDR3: CASSHQTGGNSPLHF. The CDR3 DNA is TGTGCCAGCAGCCATCAAACAGGGGGAAACTCACCCCTCCACTTT.

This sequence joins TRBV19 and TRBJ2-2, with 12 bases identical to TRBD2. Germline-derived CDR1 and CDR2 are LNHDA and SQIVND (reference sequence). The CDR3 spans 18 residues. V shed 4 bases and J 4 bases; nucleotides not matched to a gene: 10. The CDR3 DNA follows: TGTGCCAGTAGTAGACGACTAGCGGGAGATGGGGTCACCGGGGAGCTGTTTTTT. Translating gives CASSRRLAGDGVTGELFF.

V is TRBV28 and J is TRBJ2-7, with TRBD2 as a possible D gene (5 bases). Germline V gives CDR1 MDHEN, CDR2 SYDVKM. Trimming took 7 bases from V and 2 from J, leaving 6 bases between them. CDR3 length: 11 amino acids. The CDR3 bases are TGTGCCAGCACCGGGGCCTACGAGCAGTACTTC. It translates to CASTGAYEQYF.

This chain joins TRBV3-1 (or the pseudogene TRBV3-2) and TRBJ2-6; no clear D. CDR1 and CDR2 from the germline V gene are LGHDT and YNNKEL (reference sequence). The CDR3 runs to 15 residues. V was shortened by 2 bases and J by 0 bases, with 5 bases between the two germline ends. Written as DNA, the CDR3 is TGTGCCAGCAGCCAACGGAGCTCTGGGGCCAACGTCCTGACTTTC. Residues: CASSQRSSGANVLTF.

The CDR3 is CASSQQPTSLLYEQYF. In DNA form, the CDR3 reads TGTGCCAGCAGCCAGCAACCGACTTCCTTACTTTACGAGCAGTACTTC. V gene TRBV7-3 combines with J gene TRBJ2-7; D remains unclear. Germline loops: CDR1 SGHTA, CDR2 FQGTGA. The CDR3 is 16 amino acids. V gave up 5 bases and J gave up 4 bases, with 21 bases separating them.

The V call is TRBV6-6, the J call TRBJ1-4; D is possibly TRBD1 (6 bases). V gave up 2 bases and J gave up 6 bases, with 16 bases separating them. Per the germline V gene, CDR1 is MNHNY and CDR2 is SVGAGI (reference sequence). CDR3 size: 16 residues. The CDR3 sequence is CASSYPGGPGDEKLFF. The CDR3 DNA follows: TGTGCCAGCAGTTACCCGGGGGGGCCGGGGGATGAAAAACTGTTTTTT.

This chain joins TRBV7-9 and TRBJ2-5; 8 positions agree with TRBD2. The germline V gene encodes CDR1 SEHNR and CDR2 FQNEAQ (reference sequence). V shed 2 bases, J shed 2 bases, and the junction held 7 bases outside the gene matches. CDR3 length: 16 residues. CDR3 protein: CASSLLSGGGQETQYF. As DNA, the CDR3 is TGTGCCAGCAGCTTATTGTCGGGAGGGGGTCAAGAGACCCAGTACTTC.

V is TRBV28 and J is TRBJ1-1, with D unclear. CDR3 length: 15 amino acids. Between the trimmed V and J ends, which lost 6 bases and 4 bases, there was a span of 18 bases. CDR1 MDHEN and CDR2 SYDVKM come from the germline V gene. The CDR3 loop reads CASRSPSAGSTEAFF. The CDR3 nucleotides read TGTGCCAGCAGATCCCCTTCCGCGGGGAGCACTGAAGCTTTCTTT.

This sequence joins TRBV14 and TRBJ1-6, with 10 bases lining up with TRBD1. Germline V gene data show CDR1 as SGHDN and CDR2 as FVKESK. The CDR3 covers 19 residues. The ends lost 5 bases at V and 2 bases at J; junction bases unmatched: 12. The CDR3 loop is CASSKRGTGASPYNSPLHF. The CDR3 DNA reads TGTGCCAGCAGCAAAAGGGGGACAGGGGCCTCCCCCTATAATTCACCCCTCCACTTT.

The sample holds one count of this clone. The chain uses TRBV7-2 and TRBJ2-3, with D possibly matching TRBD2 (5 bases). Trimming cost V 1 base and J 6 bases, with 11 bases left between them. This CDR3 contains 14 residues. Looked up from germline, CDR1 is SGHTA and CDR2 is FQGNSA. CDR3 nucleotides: TGTGCCAGCAGCTTAGGTCCTAGCAGGGATACGCAGTATTTT. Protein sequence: CASSLGPSRDTQYF.

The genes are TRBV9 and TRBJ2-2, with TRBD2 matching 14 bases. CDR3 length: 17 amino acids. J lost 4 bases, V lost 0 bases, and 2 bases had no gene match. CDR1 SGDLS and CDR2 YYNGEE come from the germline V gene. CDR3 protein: CASSVGTSGRSTGELFF. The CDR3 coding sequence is TGTGCCAGCAGCGTAGGGACTAGCGGGAGGAGCACCGGGGAGCTGTTTTTT.

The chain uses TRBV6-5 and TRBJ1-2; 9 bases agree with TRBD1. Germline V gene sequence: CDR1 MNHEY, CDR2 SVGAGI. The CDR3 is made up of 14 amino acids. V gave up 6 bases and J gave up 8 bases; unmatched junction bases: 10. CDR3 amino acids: CASRPPGQGWGYTF. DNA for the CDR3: TGTGCCAGCAGGCCCCCCGGACAGGGGTGGGGCTACACCTTC.

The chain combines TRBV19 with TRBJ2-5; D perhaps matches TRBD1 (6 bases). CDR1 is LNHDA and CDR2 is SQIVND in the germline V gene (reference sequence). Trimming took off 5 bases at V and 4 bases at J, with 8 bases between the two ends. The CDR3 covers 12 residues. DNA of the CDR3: TGTGCCAGTAGTGAAGGGGGAGAGACCCAGTACTTC. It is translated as CASSEGGETQYF.

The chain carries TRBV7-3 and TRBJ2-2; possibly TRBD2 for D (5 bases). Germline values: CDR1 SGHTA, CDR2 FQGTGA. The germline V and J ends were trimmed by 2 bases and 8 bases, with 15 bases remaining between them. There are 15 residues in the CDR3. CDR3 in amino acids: CASSLEAGSWGELFF. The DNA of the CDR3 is TGTGCCAGCAGCTTAGAGGCGGGCAGCTGGGGGGAGCTGTTTTTT.

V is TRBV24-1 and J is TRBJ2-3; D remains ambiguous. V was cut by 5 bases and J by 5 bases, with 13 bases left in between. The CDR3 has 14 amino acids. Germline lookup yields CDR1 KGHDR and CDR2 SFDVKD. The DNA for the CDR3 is TGTGCCACCAGTGTCTCAGGTCAGAGAGATACGCAGTATTTT. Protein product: CATSVSGQRDTQYF.

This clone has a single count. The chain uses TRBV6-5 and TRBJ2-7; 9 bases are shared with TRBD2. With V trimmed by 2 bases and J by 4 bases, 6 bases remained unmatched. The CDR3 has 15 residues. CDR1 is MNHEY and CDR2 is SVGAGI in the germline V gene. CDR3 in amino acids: CASSYAGGAWYEQYF. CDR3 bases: TGTGCCAGCAGTTACGCGGGAGGGGCGTGGTACGAGCAGTACTTC.

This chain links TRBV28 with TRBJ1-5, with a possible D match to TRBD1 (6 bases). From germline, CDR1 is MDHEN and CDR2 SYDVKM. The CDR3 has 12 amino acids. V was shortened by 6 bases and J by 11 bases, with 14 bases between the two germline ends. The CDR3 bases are TGTGCCAGCAGCCGTCAGCAGGGGTCCCAGCATTTT. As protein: CASSRQQGSQHF.

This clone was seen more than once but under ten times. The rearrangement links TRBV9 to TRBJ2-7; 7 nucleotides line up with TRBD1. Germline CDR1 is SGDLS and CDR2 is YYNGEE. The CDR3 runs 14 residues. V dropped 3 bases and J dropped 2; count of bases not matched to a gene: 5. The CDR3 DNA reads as TGTGCCAGCAGCGAACGGACAGGTCCCTACGAGCAGTACTTC. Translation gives CASSERTGPYEQYF.

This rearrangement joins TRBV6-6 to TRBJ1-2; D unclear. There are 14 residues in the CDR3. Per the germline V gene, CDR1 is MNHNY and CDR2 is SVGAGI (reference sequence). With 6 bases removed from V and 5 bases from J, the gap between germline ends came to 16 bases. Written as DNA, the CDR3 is TGTGCCAGCAGAGACGGTTATCCGGGGTATGGCTACACCTTC. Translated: CASRDGYPGYGYTF.

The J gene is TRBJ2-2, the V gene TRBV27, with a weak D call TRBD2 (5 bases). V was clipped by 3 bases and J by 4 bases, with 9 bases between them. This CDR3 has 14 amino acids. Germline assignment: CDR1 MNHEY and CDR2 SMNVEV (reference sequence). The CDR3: CASSLRESTGELFF. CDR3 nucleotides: TGTGCCAGCAGTTTGAGGGAGAGCACCGGGGAGCTGTTTTTT.

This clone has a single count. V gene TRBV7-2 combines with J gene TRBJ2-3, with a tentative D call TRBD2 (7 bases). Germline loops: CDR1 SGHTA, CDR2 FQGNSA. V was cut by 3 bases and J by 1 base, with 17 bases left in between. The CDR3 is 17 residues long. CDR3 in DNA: TGTGCCAGCAGCTTCAGTGGCGGGGGCATAGGCACAGATACGCAGTATTTT. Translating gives CASSFSGGGIGTDTQYF.

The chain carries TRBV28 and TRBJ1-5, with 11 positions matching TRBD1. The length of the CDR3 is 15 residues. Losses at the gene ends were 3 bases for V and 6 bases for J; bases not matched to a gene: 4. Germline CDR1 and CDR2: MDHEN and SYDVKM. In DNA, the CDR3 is TGTGCCAGCAGTTTTCCCGGGACAGGGGGTCAGCCCCAGCATTTT. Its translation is CASSFPGTGGQPQHF. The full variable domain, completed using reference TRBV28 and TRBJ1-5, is DVKVTQSSRYLVKRTGEKVFLECVQDMDHENMFWYRQDPGLGLRLIYFSYDVKMKEKGDIPEGYSVSREKKERFSLILESASTNQTSMYLCASSFPGTGGQPQHFGDGTRLSIL.

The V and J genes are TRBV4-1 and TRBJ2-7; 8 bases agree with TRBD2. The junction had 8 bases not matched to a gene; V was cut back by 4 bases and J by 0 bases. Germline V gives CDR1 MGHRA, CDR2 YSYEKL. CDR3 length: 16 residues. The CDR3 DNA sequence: TGCGCCAGCAGCCCCCGCCAGCGGGGGAGCTCCTACGAGCAGTACTTC. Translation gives CASSPRQRGSSYEQYF.

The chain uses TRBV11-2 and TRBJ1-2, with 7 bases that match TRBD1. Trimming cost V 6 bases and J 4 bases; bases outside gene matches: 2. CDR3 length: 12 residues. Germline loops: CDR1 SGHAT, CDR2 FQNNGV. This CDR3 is CASRAGGYGYTF. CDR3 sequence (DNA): TGTGCCAGCAGGGCAGGGGGCTATGGCTACACCTTC.

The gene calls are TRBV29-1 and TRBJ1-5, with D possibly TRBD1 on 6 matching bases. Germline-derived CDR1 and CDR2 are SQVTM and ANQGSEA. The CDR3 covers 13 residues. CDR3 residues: CSGGGGRGQPQHF. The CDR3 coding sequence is TGCAGTGGCGGGGGGGGCCGAGGGCAGCCCCAGCATTTT.

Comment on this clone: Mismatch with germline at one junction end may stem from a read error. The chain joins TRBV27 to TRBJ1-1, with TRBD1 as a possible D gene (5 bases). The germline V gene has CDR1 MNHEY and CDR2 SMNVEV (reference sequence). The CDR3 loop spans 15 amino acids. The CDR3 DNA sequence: TGTGCCAGCAGTTTAATCTGGGAGGGGAAATCTGAAACTTTCTTT. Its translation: CASSLIWEGKSETFF.

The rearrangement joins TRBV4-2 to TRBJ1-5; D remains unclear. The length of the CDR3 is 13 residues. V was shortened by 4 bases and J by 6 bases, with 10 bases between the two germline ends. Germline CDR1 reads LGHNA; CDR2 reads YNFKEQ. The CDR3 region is CASSLLDTQPQHF. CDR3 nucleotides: TGTGCCAGCAGCCTGCTAGATACTCAGCCCCAGCATTTT.